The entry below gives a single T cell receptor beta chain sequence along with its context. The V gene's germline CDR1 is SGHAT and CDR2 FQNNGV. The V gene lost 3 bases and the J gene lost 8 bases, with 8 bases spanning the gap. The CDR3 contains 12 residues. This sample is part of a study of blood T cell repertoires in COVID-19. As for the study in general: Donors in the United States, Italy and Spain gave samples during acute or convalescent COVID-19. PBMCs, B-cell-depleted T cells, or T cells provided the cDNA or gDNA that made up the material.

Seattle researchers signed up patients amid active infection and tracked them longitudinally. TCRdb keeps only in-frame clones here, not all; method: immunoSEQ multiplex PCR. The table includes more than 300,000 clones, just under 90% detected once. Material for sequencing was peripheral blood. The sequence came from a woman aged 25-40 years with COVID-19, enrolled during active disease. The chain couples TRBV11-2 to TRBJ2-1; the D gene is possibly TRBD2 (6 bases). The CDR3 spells CASSFSGDEQFF. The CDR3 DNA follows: TGTGCCAGCAGCTTTTCGGGGGATGAGCAGTTCTTC.